This TCR beta chain was observed in a study of blood T cell repertoires in COVID-19. Study-wide context: The United States, Italy and Spain supplied acute and convalescent COVID-19 samples. The analysed material was cDNA or gDNA that came from T cells, B-cell-depleted T cells, or PBMCs.

Per germline, CDR1 MDHEN and CDR2 SYDVKM. CDR3 size: 14 residues. Trimming removed 8 bases from V and 5 bases from J; junction bases left unmatched: 9. Authors' data handling: Amplified reference gene primers provided the basis for estimating nucleated cell counts. TCRdb's copy holds only in-frame clones and misses some; the assay was immunoSEQ multiplex PCR. That table is the source of V, J and clone size, and D and trimming were worked out from the DNA. Here the sample spans a few hundred thousand clones, 82% being singletons. While infection was still active, Seattle patients were enrolled and then followed longitudinally.

The chain joins TRBV28 to TRBJ1-5; 7 positions agree with TRBD1. This TCR came from an elderly woman with COVID-19, enrolled during active disease. The sequenced sample consisted of peripheral blood. CDR3 sequence (DNA): TGTGCCAGCTACAGGGGAGAGGGTTATCAGCCCCAGCATTTT. Translating it yields CASYRGEGYQPQHF. Supplemented by reference TRBV28 and TRBJ1-5, the full variable domain reads DVKVTQSSRYLVKRTGEKVFLECVQDMDHENMFWYRQDPGLGLRLIYFSYDVKMKEKGDIPEGYSVSREKKERFSLILESASTNQTSMYLCASYRGEGYQPQHFGDGTRLSIL.